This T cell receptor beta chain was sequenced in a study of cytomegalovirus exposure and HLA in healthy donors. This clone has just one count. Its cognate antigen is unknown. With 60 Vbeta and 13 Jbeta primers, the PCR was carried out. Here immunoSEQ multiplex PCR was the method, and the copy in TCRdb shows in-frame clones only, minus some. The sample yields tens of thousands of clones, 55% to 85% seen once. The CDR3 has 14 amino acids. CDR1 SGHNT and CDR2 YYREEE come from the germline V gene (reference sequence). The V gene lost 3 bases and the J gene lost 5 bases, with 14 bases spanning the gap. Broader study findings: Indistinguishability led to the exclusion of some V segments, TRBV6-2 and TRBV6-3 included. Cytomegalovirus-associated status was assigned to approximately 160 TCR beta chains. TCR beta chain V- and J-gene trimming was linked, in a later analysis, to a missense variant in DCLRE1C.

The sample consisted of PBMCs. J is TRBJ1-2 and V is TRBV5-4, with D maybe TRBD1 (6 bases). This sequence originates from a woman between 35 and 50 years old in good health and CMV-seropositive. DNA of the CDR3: TGTGCCAGCAGCTCAGGGGATACGACATATGGCTACACCTTC. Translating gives CASSSGDTTYGYTF. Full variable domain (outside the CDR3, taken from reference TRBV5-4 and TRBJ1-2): ETGVTQSPTHLIKTRGQQVTLRCSSQSGHNTVSWYQQALGQGPQFIFQYYREEENGRGNFPPRFSGLQFPNYSSELNVNALELDDSALYLCASSSGDTTYGYTFGSGTRLTVV.